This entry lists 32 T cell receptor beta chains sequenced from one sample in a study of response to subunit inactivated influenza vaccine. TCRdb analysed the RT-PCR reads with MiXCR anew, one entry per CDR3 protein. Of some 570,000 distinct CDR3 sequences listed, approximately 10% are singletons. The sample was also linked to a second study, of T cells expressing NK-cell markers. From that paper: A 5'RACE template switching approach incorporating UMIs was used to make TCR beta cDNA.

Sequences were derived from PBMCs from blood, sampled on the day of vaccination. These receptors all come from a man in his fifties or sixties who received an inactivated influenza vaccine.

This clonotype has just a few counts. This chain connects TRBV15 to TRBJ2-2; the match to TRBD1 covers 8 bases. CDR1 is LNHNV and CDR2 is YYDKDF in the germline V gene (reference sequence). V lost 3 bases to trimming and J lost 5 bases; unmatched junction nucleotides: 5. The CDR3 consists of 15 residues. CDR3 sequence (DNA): TGTGCCACCAGCAGGGACAGGGCTGGTACCGGGGAGCTGTTTTTT. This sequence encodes CATSRDRAGTGELFF.

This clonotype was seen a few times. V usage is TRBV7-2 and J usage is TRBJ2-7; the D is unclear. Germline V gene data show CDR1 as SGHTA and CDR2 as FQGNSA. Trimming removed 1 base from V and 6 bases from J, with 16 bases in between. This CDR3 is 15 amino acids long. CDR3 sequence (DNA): TGTGCCAGCAGCTTAGTTGTATTGGGAAAGCCCGAGCAGTACTTC. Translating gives CASSLVVLGKPEQYF.

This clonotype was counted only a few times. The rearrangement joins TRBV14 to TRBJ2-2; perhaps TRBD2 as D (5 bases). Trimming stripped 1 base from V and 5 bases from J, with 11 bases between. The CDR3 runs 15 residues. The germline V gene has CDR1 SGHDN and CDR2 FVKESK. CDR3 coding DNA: TGTGCCAGCAGCCAAGGCGGACTTAGGACCGGGGAGCTGTTTTTT. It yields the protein CASSQGGLRTGELFF.

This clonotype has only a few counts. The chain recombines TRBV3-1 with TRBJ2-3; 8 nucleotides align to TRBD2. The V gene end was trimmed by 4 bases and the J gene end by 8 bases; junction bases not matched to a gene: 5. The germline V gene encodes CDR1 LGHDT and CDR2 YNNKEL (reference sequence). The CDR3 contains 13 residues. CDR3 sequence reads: CASSRTGGSTQYF. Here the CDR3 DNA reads TGTGCCAGCAGCCGAACGGGAGGGTCTACGCAGTATTTT.

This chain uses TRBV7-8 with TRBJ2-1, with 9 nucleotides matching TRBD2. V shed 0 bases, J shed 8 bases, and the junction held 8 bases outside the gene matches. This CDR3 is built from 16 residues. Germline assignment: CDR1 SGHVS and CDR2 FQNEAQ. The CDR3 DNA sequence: TGTGCCAGCAGCTTAGCGCGGCTAGCGGGAACCGATGAGCAGTTCTTC. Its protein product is CASSLARLAGTDEQFF. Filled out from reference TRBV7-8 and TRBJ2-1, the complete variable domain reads GAGVSQSPRYKVAKRGQDVALRCDPISGHVSLFWYQQALGQGPEFLTYFQNEAQLDKSGLPSDRFFAERPEGSVSTLKIQRTQQEDSAVYLCASSLARLAGTDEQFFGPGTRLTVL.

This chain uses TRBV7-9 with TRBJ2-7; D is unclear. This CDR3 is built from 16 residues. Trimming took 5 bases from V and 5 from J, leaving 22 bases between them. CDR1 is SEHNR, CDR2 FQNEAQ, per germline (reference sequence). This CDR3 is CASSRQNTAVWDEQYF. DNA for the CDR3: TGTGCCAGCAGCAGACAAAATACGGCAGTTTGGGACGAGCAGTACTTC.

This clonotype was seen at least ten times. CDR3 amino acids: CASSPLGYQETQYF. Written as DNA, the CDR3 is TGTGCCAGCAGTCCCTTGGGGTACCAAGAGACCCAGTACTTC. The rearrangement links TRBV12-3 or TRBV12-4 to TRBJ2-5; D unresolved. The V gene lost 5 bases and the J gene lost 0 bases, with 10 bases spanning the gap. The CDR3 extends over 14 amino acids.

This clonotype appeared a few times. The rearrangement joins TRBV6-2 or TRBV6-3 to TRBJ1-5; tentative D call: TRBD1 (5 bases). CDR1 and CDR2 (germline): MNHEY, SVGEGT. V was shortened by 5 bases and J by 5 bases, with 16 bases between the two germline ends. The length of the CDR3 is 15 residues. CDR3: CASSRGTANYQPQHF. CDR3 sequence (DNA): TGTGCCAGCAGTCGCGGGACGGCTAATTATCAGCCCCAGCATTTT.

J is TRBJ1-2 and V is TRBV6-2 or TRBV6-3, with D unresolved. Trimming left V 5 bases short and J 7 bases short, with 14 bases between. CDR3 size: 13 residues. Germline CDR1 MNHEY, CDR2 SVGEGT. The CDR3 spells CASSPTGKGGYTF. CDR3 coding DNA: TGTGCCAGCAGTCCAACCGGGAAGGGTGGCTACACCTTC.

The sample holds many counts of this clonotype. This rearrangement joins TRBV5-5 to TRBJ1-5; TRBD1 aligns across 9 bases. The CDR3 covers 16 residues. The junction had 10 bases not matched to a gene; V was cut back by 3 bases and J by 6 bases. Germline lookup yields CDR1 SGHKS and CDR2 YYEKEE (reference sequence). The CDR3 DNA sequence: TGTGCCAGCAGCTGGATTACAGGGGGCGGAGGTCAGCCCCAGCATTTT. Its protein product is CASSWITGGGGQPQHF.

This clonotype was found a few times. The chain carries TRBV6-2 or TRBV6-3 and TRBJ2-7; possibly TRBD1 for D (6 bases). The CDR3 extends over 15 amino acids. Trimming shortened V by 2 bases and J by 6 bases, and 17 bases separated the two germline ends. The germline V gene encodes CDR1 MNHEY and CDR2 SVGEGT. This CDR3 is CASSYLSGASREQYF. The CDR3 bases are TGTGCCAGCAGTTACCTTTCAGGGGCAAGCCGCGAGCAGTACTTC.

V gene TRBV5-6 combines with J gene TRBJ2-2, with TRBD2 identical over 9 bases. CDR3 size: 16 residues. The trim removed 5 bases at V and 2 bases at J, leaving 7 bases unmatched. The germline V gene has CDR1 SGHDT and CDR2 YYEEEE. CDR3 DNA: TGTGCCAGCAGATTAGGACTAGCGAAAAACACCGGGGAGCTGTTTTTT. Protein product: CASRLGLAKNTGELFF.

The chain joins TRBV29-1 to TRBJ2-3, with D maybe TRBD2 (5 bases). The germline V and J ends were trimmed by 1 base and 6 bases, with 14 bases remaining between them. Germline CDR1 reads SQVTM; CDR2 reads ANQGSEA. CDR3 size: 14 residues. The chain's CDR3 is CSVEVPPEDDTQYF. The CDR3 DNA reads TGCAGCGTTGAAGTACCCCCGGAGGATGATACGCAGTATTTT.

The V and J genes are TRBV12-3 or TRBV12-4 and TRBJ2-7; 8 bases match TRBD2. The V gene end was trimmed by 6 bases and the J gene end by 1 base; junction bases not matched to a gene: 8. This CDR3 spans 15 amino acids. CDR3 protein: CASSSTSGGSYEQYF. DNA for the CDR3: TGTGCCAGCAGCTCTACTAGCGGTGGTTCCTACGAGCAGTACTTC.

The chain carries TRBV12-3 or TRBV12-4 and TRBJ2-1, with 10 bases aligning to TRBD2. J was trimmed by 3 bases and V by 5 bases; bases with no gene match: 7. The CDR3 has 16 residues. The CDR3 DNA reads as TGTGCCAGCAGTCGAATAGCGGGAGGTCGCTACAATGAGCAGTTCTTC. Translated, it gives CASSRIAGGRYNEQFF.

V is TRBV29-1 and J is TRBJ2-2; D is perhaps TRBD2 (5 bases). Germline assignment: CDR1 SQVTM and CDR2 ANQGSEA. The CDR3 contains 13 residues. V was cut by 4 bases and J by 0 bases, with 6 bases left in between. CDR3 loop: CSVGTPNTGELFF. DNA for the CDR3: TGCAGCGTTGGGACTCCGAACACCGGGGAGCTGTTTTTT.

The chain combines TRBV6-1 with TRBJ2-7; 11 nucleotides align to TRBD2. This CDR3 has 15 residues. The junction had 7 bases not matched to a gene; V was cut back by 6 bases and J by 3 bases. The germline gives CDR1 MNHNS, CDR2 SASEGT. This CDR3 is CASRPGTSGFYEQYF. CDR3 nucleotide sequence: TGTGCCAGCAGACCCGGGACTAGCGGATTCTACGAGCAGTACTTC.

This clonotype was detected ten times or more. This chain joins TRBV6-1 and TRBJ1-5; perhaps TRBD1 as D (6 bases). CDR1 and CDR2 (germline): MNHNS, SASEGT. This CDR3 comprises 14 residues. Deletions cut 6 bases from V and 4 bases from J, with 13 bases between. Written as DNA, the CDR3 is TGTGCCAGCAGCGCGCAAGGGGGGAATCAGCCCCAGCATTTT. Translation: CASSAQGGNQPQHF.

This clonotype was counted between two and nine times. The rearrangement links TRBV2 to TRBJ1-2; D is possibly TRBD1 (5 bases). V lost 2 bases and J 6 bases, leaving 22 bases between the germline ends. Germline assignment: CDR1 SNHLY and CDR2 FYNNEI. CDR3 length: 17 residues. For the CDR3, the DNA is TGTGCCAGCAGTGAAAAGGTGCCAGGGTACGTTGAGAATGGCTACACCTTC. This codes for CASSEKVPGYVENGYTF. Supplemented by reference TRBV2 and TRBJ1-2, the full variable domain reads EPEVTQTPSHQVTQMGQEVILRCVPISNHLYFYWYRQILGQKVEFLVSFYNNEISEKSEIFDDQFSVERPDGSNFTLKIRSTKLEDSAMYFCASSEKVPGYVENGYTFGSGTRLTVV.

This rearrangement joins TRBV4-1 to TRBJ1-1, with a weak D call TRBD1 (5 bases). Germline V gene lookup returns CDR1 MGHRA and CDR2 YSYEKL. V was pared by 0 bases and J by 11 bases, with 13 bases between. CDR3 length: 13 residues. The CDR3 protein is CASSQESQGNAFF. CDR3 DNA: TGCGCCAGCAGCCAAGAGTCGCAGGGTAACGCTTTCTTT.

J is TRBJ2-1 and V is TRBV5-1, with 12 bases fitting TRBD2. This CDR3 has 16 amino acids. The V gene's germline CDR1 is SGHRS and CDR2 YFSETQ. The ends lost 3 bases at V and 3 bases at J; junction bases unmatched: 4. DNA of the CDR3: TGCGCCAGCAGCTGGGGGACTAGCGGGCTCTACAATGAGCAGTTCTTC. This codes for CASSWGTSGLYNEQFF. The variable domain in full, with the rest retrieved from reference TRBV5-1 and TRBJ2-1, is KAGVTQTPRYLIKTRGQQVTLSCSPISGHRSVSWYQQTPGQGLQFLFEYFSETQRNKGNFPGRFSGRQFSNSRSEMNVSTLELGDSALYLCASSWGTSGLYNEQFFGPGTRLTVL.

CDR3 DNA: TGTGCCAGCAGCTTGCCCGGGACAGGGGGAACCGGGGAGCTGTTTTTT. Its translation: CASSLPGTGGTGELFF. The V and J genes are TRBV11-1 and TRBJ2-2; TRBD1 matches 11 bases. The CDR3 loop spans 16 amino acids. In germline, CDR1 is SGHAT, CDR2 FQDESV (reference sequence). With V trimmed by 3 bases and J by 5 bases, 5 bases remained unmatched.

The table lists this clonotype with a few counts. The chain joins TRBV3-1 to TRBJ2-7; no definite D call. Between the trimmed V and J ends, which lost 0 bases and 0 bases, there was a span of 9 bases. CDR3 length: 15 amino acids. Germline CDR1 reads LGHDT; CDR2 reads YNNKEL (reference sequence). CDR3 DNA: TGTGCCAGCAGCCAAGAGGGGATTTACTCCTACGAGCAGTACTTC. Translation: CASSQEGIYSYEQYF.

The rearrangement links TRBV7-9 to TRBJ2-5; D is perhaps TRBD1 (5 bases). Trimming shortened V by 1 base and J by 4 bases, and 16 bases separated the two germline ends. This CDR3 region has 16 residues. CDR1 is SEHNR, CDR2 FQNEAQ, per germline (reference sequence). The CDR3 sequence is CASSLVGVVSRETQYF. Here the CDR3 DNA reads TGTGCCAGCAGCTTAGTAGGGGTCGTGTCGCGAGAGACCCAGTACTTC.

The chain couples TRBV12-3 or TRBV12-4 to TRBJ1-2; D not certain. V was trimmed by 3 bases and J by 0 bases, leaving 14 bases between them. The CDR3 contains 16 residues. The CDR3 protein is CASSLRKAGANYGYTF. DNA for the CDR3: TGTGCCAGCAGTTTGAGAAAAGCTGGGGCTAACTATGGCTACACCTTC.

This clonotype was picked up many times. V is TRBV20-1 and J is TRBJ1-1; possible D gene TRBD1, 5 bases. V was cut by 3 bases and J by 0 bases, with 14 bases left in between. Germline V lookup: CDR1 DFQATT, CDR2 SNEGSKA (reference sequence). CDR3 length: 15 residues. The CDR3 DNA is TGCAGTGCTAGTGCCGGGGCCCCGATGAACACTGAAGCTTTCTTT. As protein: CSASAGAPMNTEAFF.

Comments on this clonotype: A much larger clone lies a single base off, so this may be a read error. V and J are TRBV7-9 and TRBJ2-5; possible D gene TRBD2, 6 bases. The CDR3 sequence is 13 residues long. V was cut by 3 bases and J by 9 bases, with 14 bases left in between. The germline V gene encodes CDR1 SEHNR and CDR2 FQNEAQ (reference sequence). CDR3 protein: CASSFYPREAQYF. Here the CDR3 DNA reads TGTGCCAGCAGCTTTTACCCGAGGGAGGCCCAGTACTTC.

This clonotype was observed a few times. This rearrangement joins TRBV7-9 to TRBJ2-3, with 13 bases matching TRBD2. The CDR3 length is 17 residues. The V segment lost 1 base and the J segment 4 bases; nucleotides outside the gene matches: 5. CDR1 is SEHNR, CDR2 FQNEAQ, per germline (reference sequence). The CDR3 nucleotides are TGTGCCAGCAGCTTAGAGGGACTAGCGGGGTACCCAGATACGCAGTATTTT. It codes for CASSLEGLAGYPDTQYF.

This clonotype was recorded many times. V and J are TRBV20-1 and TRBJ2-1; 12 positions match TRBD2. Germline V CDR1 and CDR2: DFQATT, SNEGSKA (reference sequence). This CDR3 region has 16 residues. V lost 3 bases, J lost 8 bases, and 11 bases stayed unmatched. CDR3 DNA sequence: TGCAGTGCTAGTCAGACGACTAGCGGGAGAGGCGATGAGCAGTTCTTC. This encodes CSASQTTSGRGDEQFF.

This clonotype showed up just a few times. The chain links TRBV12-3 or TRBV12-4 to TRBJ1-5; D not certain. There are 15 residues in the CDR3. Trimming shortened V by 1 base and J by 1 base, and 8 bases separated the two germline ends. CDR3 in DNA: TGTGCCAGCAGTTTAGTAGGGAAAAGCAATCAGCCCCAGCATTTT. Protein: CASSLVGKSNQPQHF.

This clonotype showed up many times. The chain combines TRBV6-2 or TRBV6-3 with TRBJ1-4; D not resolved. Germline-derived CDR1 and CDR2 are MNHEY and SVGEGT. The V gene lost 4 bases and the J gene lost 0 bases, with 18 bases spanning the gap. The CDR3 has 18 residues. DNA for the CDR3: TGTGCCAGCAGTTCAGGTCGTCGAGCGGAGACAACTAATGAAAAACTGTTTTTT. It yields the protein CASSSGRRAETTNEKLFF.

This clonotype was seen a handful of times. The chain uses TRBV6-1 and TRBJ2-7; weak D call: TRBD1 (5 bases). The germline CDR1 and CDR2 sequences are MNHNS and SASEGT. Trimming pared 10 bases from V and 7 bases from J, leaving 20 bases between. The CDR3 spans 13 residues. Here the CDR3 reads CATAYRQFNEQYF. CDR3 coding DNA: TGTGCCACAGCGTACCGACAGTTTAATGAGCAGTACTTC.